This TCR beta chain was documented in a study of regulatory T cells in long-lasting Graves disease. The CDR3 extends over 15 amino acids. Germline CDR1 reads MDHEN; CDR2 reads SYDVKM. The V and J ends lost 4 bases and 7 bases, in that order; junction bases with no gene match: 7. Construction of the TCR beta libraries employed iRepertoire HTBI primers in conjunction with Arm-PCR of CDR3 regions. TCRdb called the multiplex PCR reads again in MiXCR, with one record for every CDR3 protein. Counted here are fewer than 400,000 distinct CDR3 sequences, around 20% occurring once; the ten biggest clones make up roughly 20%. Time point reported: persistent/refractory GD, antithyroid drugs over 5 years with positive TRAb. With RNA extracted from PBMCs as input, the TCR library was made.

The source was peripheral blood mononuclear cells (PBMCs), collected when the disease was refractory, from a patient treated with antithyroid drugs. This clonotype originated in a female donor with Graves disease. The chain is built from TRBV28 and TRBJ2-2; 9 nucleotides match TRBD1. This CDR3 reads CASSSGTGHNGELFF. DNA for the CDR3: TGTGCCAGCAGTTCCGGGACAGGGCATAACGGGGAGCTGTTTTTT.